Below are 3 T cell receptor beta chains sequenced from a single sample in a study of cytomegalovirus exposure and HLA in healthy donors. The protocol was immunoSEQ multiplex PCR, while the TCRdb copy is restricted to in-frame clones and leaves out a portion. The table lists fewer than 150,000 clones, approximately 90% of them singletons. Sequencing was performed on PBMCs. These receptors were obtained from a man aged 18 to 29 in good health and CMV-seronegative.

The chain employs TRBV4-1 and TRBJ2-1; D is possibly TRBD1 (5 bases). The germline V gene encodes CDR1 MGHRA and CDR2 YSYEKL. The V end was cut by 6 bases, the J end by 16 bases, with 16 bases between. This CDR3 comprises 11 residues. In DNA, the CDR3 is TGCGCCAGCAGAGATCAGGGTCAGCTCTTCTTC. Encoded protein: CASRDQGQLFF.

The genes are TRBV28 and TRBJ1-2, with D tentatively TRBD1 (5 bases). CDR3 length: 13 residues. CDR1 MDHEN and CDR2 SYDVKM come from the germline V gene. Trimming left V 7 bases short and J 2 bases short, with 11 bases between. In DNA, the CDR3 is TGTGCCAGCACCCTGGGGGGGAACTATGGCTACACCTTC. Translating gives CASTLGGNYGYTF.

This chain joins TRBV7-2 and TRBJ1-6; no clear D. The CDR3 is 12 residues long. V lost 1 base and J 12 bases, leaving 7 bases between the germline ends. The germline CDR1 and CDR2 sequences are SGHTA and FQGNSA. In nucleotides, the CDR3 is TGTGCCAGCAGCTTAGGAAGAGAACCCCTCCACTTT. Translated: CASSLGREPLHF.